This T cell receptor (beta chain) was observed in a study of blood T cells in healthy people across ages. Germline assignment: CDR1 KGHSH and CDR2 LQKENI. The CDR3 consists of 18 residues. Trimming pared 3 bases from V and 0 bases from J, leaving 15 bases between. A second roughly 6 to 11 cycle PCR used barcoded and J-beta primers. TCRdb passed the 5' RACE reads through MiXCR, listing each CDR3 protein once. The sample holds roughly 1,800,000 distinct CDR3 sequences, less than 50% seen once. Material: blood. The origin of this receptor is a woman between 35 and 50 years old in good health. The gene calls are TRBV18 and TRBJ2-6; perhaps TRBD1 as D (5 bases). The CDR3 protein is CASSPRIQDPSGANVLTF. In DNA, the CDR3 is TGTGCCAGCTCACCCAGAATACAGGACCCCTCTGGGGCCAACGTCCTGACTTTC.